This T cell receptor (beta chain) is drawn from a study of T cells after yellow fever vaccination. MiXCR was run by TCRdb on the 5' RACE reads, yielding one entry per CDR3 protein. The repertoire includes approximately 330,000 distinct CDR3 sequences, roughly 4.3% of them detected once, and about 22% sits in the top ten. V gave up 8 bases and J gave up 4 bases; unmatched junction bases: 9. The CDR3 consists of 15 residues. The V gene's germline CDR1 is SNHLY and CDR2 FYNNEI. At least ten counts were recorded for this clonotype. Its matching antigen is unknown. Study-level points and caveats: Contaminating bulk clonotypes could be abundant in FACS-sorted repertoires.

This receptor was taken from a man between 18 and 29 years old who received the YFV17D yellow fever vaccine. The rearrangement uses TRBV2 and TRBJ1-1; 11 bases match TRBD1. This specimen consisted of PBMCs, obtained 5 days after the yellow fever booster vaccination. This CDR3 is CASLIGQGAPTEAFF. The DNA of the CDR3 is TGTGCCAGCCTTATCGGACAGGGGGCCCCCACTGAAGCTTTCTTT.